A selection of T cell receptor beta chains follows, all from one sample in a study of control samples from healthy donors and cancer patients. Profiling relied on immunoSEQ multiplex PCR, and the TCRdb table lists in-frame clones only, not all of them. Among about 180,000 clones listed, 90% were seen once. Input material: blood. The receptors come from a woman aged 45-65 years in good health. CDR3s leave out the opening cysteine and the closing phenylalanine or tryptophan. The D gene is left open where the match is weak.

v_gene: TRBV30; j_gene: TRBJ1-1; d_gene: TRBD1; CDR3aa: AWRPNGQGGTEAF
v_gene: TRBV19; j_gene: TRBJ2-7; d_gene: TRBD2; CDR3aa: ASSVGLAGGNEQY
v_gene: TRBV15; j_gene: TRBJ2-1; d_gene: TRBD1; CDR3aa: ATSRDTGVNEQF
v_gene: TRBV13; j_gene: TRBJ1-2; d_gene: .; CDR3aa: ASSFGGSAYGYT
v_gene: TRBV20-1; j_gene: TRBJ2-3; d_gene: .; CDR3aa: SASDALTDTQY
v_gene: TRBV5-4; j_gene: TRBJ2-3; d_gene: .; CDR3aa: ASSGESGWAGTQY
v_gene: TRBV20-1; j_gene: TRBJ2-7; d_gene: .; CDR3aa: SASTSSYEQY
v_gene: TRBV10-3; j_gene: TRBJ1-1; d_gene: .; CDR3aa: AISELGDHTEAF
v_gene: TRBV29-1; j_gene: TRBJ2-3; d_gene: TRBD2; CDR3aa: SVGVGRGASTDTQY
v_gene: TRBV5-4; j_gene: TRBJ2-2; d_gene: .; CDR3aa: ASSLLSVASFTGELF
v_gene: TRBV28; j_gene: TRBJ1-6; d_gene: .; CDR3aa: ASRLLKTASYNSPLH
v_gene: TRBV6-5; j_gene: TRBJ2-3; d_gene: .; CDR3aa: ASSYAVPNTDTQY
v_gene: TRBV11-3; j_gene: TRBJ2-5; d_gene: TRBD1; CDR3aa: ASSPTDRAETQY
v_gene: TRBV5-8; j_gene: TRBJ2-5; d_gene: TRBD1; CDR3aa: ASSPGDRGKEKETQY
v_gene: TRBV4-1; j_gene: TRBJ2-7; d_gene: TRBD2; CDR3aa: ASSQGLAGYSYEQY
v_gene: TRBV7-9; j_gene: TRBJ2-1; d_gene: .; CDR3aa: ASSLVALNNEQF
v_gene: TRBV30; j_gene: TRBJ2-1; d_gene: .; CDR3aa: AWSGSLGSGEQF
v_gene: TRBV28; j_gene: TRBJ2-2; d_gene: .; CDR3aa: ASTGRAPTGELF
v_gene: TRBV18; j_gene: TRBJ1-4; d_gene: TRBD1; CDR3aa: ASSPQPGQGGNEKLF
v_gene: TRBV18; j_gene: TRBJ2-3; d_gene: .; CDR3aa: ASSPLPADTQY
v_gene: TRBV6-4; j_gene: TRBJ1-1; d_gene: TRBD1; CDR3aa: ASSVSDRLGLMNTEAF
v_gene: TRBV18; j_gene: TRBJ2-7; d_gene: TRBD2; CDR3aa: ASSPRASGRVYEQY
v_gene: TRBV11-3; j_gene: TRBJ2-3; d_gene: TRBD1; CDR3aa: ASSQGTGDTDTQY
v_gene: TRBV2; j_gene: TRBJ1-1; d_gene: .; CDR3aa: ASNDRGGAEAF
v_gene: TRBV5-5; j_gene: TRBJ2-5; d_gene: TRBD2; CDR3aa: ATNGASGGPQETQY
v_gene: TRBV5-1; j_gene: TRBJ2-5; d_gene: TRBD1; CDR3aa: ASSSGQGAKETQY
v_gene: TRBV6-5; j_gene: TRBJ1-3; d_gene: .; CDR3aa: ASRTDLSGNTIY
v_gene: TRBV7-3; j_gene: TRBJ1-1; d_gene: .; CDR3aa: ASSPTPTGAF
v_gene: TRBV2; j_gene: TRBJ1-3; d_gene: .; CDR3aa: ASAAWQGAGNTIY
v_gene: TRBV11-2; j_gene: TRBJ1-5; d_gene: TRBD1; CDR3aa: ASSLSRQGLQH
v_gene: TRBV20-1; j_gene: TRBJ1-1; d_gene: .; CDR3aa: SASMNTEAF
v_gene: TRBV5-6; j_gene: TRBJ1-3; d_gene: .; CDR3aa: ASNPYSGNTIY
v_gene: TRBV2; j_gene: TRBJ2-7; d_gene: .; CDR3aa: ASSRDRSYEQY
v_gene: TRBV20-1; j_gene: TRBJ2-7; d_gene: .; CDR3aa: SARRYEQY
v_gene: TRBV28; j_gene: TRBJ2-1; d_gene: TRBD2; CDR3aa: ASELAGGGRTYNEQF
v_gene: TRBV9; j_gene: TRBJ2-7; d_gene: TRBD2; CDR3aa: ASSPAGGGSYEQY
v_gene: TRBV19; j_gene: TRBJ2-3; d_gene: .; CDR3aa: ASSGDTDTQY
v_gene: TRBV6-5; j_gene: TRBJ1-1; d_gene: .; CDR3aa: ASQSGYTEAF
v_gene: TRBV11-2; j_gene: TRBJ2-3; d_gene: .; CDR3aa: ASSLLRGAGRHTQY
v_gene: TRBV10-3; j_gene: TRBJ2-2; d_gene: .; CDR3aa: AISGQFANTGELF
v_gene: TRBV27; j_gene: TRBJ2-1; d_gene: .; CDR3aa: ASTRVEGHEQF
v_gene: TRBV18; j_gene: TRBJ1-2; d_gene: .; CDR3aa: ASSPPRESNYGYT
v_gene: TRBV18; j_gene: TRBJ1-4; d_gene: .; CDR3aa: ASSAQGGDEKLF
v_gene: TRBV6-2/TRBV6-3; j_gene: TRBJ2-7; d_gene: .; CDR3aa: ASSYIRKVYEQY
v_gene: TRBV7-2; j_gene: TRBJ2-4; d_gene: TRBD2; CDR3aa: ASSLTRGGRNIQY
v_gene: TRBV12-3/TRBV12-4; j_gene: TRBJ2-7; d_gene: .; CDR3aa: ASSLQYEQY
v_gene: TRBV9; j_gene: TRBJ2-7; d_gene: .; CDR3aa: ASSDSLKGGQQY
v_gene: TRBV20-1; j_gene: TRBJ1-2; d_gene: .; CDR3aa: SASVIYGYT
v_gene: TRBV4-2; j_gene: TRBJ2-5; d_gene: TRBD2; CDR3aa: ASSQPRDSGPLY
v_gene: TRBV4-2; j_gene: TRBJ2-7; d_gene: TRBD2; CDR3aa: ASSQETGLAGAYEQY
v_gene: TRBV19; j_gene: TRBJ2-2; d_gene: TRBD2; CDR3aa: ASSRLAGNTGELF
v_gene: TRBV11-2; j_gene: TRBJ1-6; d_gene: .; CDR3aa: ASSLDQGLSPLH
v_gene: TRBV19; j_gene: TRBJ1-5; d_gene: .; CDR3aa: ASSKRITGIGNQPQH
v_gene: TRBV19; j_gene: TRBJ1-1; d_gene: .; CDR3aa: ASSIGTTTEAF
v_gene: TRBV18; j_gene: TRBJ1-1; d_gene: .; CDR3aa: ASSPPRTERLEAF